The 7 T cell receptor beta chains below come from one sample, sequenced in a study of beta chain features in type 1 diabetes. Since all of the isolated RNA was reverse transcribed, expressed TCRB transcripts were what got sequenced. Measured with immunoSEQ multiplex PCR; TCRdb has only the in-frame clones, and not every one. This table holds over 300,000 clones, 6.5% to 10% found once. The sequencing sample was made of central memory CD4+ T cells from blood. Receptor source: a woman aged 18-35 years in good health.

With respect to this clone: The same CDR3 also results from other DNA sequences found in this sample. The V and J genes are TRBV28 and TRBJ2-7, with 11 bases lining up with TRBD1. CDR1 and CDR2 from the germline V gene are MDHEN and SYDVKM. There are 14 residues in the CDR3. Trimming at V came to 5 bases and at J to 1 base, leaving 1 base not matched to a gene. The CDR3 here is CASSGTGGSYEQYF. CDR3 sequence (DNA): TGTGCCAGCAGTGGGACAGGGGGTTCCTACGAGCAGTACTTC. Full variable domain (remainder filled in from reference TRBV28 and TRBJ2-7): DVKVTQSSRYLVKRTGEKVFLECVQDMDHENMFWYRQDPGLGLRLIYFSYDVKMKEKGDIPEGYSVSREKKERFSLILESASTNQTSMYLCASSGTGGSYEQYFGPGTRLTVT.

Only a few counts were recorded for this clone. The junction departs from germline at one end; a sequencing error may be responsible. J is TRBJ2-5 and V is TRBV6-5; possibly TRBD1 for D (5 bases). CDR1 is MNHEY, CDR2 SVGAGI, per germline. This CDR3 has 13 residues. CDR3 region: CAISGTSGETQYF. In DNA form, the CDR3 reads TGTGCCATCAGTGGAACCTCAGGGGAGACCCAGTACTTC.

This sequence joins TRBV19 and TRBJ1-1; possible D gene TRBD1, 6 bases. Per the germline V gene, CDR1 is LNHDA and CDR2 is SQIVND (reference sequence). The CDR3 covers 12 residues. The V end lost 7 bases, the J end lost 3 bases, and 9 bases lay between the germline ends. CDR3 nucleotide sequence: TGTGCCAGTATGGACAGCTACACTGAAGCTTTCTTT. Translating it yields CASMDSYTEAFF.

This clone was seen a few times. The CDR3 loop reads CASSQDWDRRGEQYF. For the CDR3, the DNA is TGTGCCAGCAGCCAAGATTGGGACAGGAGGGGCGAGCAGTACTTC. J is TRBJ2-7 and V is TRBV14; 8 nucleotides agree with TRBD1. The CDR3 sequence is 15 residues long. Germline V gene data show CDR1 as SGHDN and CDR2 as FVKESK. Germline trimming cut 0 bases from V and 6 bases from J; bases unmatched to any gene: 7. Combining the CDR3 with reference TRBV14 and TRBJ2-7 gives the whole variable domain EAGVTQFPSHSVIEKGQTVTLRCDPISGHDNLYWYRRVMGKEIKFLLHFVKESKQDESGMPNNRFLAERTGGTYSTLKVQPAELEDSGVYFCASSQDWDRRGEQYFGPGTRLTVT.

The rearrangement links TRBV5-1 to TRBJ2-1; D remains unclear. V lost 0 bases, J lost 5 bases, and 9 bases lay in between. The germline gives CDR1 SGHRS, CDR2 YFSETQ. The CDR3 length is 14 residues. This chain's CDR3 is CASSLGSPNNEQFF. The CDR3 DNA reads TGCGCCAGCAGCTTGGGGTCGCCCAACAATGAGCAGTTCTTC. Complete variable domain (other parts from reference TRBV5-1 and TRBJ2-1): KAGVTQTPRYLIKTRGQQVTLSCSPISGHRSVSWYQQTPGQGLQFLFEYFSETQRNKGNFPGRFSGRQFSNSRSEMNVSTLELGDSALYLCASSLGSPNNEQFFGPGTRLTVL.

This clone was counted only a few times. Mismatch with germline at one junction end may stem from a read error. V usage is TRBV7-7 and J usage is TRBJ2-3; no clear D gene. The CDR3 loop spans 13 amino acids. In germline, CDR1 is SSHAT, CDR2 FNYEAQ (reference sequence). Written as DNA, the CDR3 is TGTGCTAGCAGCTTAGAAGGGTCAGATACGCAGTATTTT. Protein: CASSLEGSDTQYF.

The DNA for the CDR3 is TGTGCCAGCAGCGGTACAGGCACTGCGGATGAGCAGTTCTTC. It yields the protein CASSGTGTADEQFF. V usage is TRBV5-4 and J usage is TRBJ2-1, with D possibly being TRBD1 (5 bases). Per the germline V gene, CDR1 is SGHNT and CDR2 is YYREEE (reference sequence). The ends were cut back, 4 bases at V and 8 bases at J, with 16 bases in the middle. There are 14 residues in the CDR3.